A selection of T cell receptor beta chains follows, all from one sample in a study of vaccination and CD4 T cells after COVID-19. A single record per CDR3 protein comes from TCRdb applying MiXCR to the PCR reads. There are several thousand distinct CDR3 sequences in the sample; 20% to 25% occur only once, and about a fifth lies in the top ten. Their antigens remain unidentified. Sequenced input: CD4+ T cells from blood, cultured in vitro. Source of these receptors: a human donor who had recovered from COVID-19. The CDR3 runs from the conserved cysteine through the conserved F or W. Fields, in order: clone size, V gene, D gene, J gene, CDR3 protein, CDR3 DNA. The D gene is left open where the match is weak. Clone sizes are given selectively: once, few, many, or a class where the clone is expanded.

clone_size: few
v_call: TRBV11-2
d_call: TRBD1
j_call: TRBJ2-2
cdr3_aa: CASSLAGRQGTGELFF
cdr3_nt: TGTGCCAGCAGCTTAGCCGGTAGACAGGGCACCGGGGAGCTGTTTTTT

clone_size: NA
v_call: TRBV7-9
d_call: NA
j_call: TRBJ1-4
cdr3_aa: CASSPYPNEKLFF
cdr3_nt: TGTGCCAGCAGCCCCTACCCAAATGAAAAACTGTTTTTT

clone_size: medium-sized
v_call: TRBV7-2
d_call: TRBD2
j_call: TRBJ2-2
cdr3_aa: CATIQGLAGTGELFF
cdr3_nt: TGTGCCACCATCCAGGGACTAGCGGGCACCGGGGAGCTGTTTTTT

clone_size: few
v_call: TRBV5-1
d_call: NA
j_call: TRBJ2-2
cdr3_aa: CASSPTVANTGELFF
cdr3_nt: TGCGCCAGCAGCCCGACAGTAGCGAACACCGGGGAGCTGTTTTTT

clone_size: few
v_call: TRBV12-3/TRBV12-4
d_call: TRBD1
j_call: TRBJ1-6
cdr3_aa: CASSGGQYNSPLHF
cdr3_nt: TGTGCCAGCAGCGGGGGACAGTATAATTCACCCCTCCACTTT

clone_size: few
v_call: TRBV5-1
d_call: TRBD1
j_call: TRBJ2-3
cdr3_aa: CASSLGDRADTQYF
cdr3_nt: TGCGCCAGCAGCTTGGGAGACAGGGCAGATACGCAGTATTTT

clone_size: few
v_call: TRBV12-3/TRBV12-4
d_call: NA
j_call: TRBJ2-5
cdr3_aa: CASSLTLGGTQYF
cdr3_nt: TGTGCCAGCAGTTTGACCCTAGGTGGGACCCAGTACTTC

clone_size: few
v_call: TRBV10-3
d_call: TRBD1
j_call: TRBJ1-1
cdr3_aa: CAIGTEDKTNTEAFF
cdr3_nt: TGTGCCATCGGGACAGAAGACAAGACAAACACTGAAGCTTTCTTT

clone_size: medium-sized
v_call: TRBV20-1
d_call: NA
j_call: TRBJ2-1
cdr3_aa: CSGLSYNEQFF
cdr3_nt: TGCAGTGGACTCAGCTACAATGAGCAGTTCTTC

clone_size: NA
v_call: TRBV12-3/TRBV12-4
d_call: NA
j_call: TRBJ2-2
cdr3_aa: CASIGGGPWGTGELFF
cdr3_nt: TGTGCCAGCATTGGCGGGGGCCCCTGGGGCACCGGGGAGCTGTTTTTT

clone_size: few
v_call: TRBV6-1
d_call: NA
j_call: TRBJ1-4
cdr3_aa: CASRSPGGQANEKLFF
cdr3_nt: TGTGCCAGCAGATCCCCCGGGGGGCAGGCTAATGAAAAACTGTTTTTT

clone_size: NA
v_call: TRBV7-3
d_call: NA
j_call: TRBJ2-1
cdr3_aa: CASSLTIGRVGEQFF
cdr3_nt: TGTGCCAGCAGCTTAACGATCGGCAGGGTGGGTGAGCAGTTCTTC

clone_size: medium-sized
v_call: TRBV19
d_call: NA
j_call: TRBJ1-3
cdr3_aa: CASSLNPQGLGGNTIYF
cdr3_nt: TGTGCCAGTAGCCTAAATCCTCAGGGGCTCGGTGGAAACACCATATATTTT

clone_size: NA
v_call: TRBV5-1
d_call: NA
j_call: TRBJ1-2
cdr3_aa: CASSSATGGANYGYTF
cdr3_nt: TGCGCCAGCAGCTCGGCAACGGGGGGGGCGAACTATGGCTACACCTTC

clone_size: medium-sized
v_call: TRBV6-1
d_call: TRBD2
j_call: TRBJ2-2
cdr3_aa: CASSELGGIRELFF
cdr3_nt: TGTGCCAGCAGTGAACTCGGGGGGATACGGGAGCTGTTTTTT

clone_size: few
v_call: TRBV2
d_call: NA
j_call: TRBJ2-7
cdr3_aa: CASSEGSIGEQYF
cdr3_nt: TGTGCCAGCAGTGAAGGGAGTATTGGCGAGCAGTACTTC

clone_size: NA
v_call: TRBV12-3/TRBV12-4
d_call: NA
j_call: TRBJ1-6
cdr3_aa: CASSSSGSNSPLHF
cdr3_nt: TGTGCCAGCAGTTCATCGGGGTCTAATTCACCCCTCCACTTT

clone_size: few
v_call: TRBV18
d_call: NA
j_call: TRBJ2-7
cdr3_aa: CASSPPGPYEQYF
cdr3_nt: TGTGCCAGCTCACCACCGGGGCCCTACGAGCAGTACTTC

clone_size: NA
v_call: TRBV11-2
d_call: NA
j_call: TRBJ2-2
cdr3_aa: CASSLVGGNTGELFF
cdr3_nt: TGTGCCAGCAGCTTAGTGGGGGGGAACACCGGGGAGCTGTTTTTT

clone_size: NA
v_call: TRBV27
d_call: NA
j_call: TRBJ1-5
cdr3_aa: CASSPQGTGARNQPQHF
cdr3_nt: TGTGCCAGCAGTCCCCAAGGGACGGGCGCACGCAATCAGCCCCAGCATTTT

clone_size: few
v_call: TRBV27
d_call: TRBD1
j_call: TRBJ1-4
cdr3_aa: CASSAGQGAVNEKLFF
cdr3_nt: TGTGCCAGCAGTGCGGGACAGGGGGCAGTTAATGAAAAACTGTTTTTT

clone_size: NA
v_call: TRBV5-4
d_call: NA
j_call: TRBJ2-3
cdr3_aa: CASSLAGVGTDTQYF
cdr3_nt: TGTGCCAGCAGCTTGGCGGGGGTTGGCACAGATACGCAGTATTTT

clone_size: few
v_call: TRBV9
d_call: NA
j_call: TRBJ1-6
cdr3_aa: CASSPRVGDNSPLHF
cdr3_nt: TGTGCCAGCAGCCCCCGGGTAGGGGATAATTCACCCCTCCACTTT

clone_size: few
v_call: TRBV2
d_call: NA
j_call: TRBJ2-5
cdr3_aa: CASFSGLGETQYF
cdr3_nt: TGTGCCAGCTTTTCAGGTTTGGGAGAGACCCAGTACTTC

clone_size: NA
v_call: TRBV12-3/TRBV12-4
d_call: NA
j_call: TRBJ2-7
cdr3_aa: CASSERDGGEQYF
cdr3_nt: TGTGCCAGCAGTGAGAGGGATGGTGGGGAGCAGTACTTC

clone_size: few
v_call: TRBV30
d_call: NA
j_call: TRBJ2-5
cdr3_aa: CAWSVRRPGLSRGETQYF
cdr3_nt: TGTGCCTGGAGTGTACGCAGACCGGGACTATCGAGGGGGGAGACCCAGTACTTC

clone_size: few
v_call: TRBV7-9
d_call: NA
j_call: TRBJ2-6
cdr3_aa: CASSPRGPGRRSGANVLTF
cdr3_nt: TGTGCCAGCAGCCCCCGTGGACCGGGACGCCGGTCTGGGGCCAACGTCCTGACTTTC

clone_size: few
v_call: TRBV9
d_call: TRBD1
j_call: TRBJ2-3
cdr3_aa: CASSVEAGGPDTQYF
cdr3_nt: TGTGCCAGCAGCGTAGAGGCAGGGGGCCCAGATACGCAGTATTTT

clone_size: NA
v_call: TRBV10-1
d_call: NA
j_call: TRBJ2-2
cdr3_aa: CASSGHPGSGNTGELFF
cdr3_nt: TGCGCCAGCAGTGGGCATCCAGGTAGCGGCAACACCGGGGAGCTGTTTTTT

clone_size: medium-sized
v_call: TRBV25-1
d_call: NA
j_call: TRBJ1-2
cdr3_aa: CASSEPTAGNYGYTF
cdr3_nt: TGTGCCAGCAGTGAGCCGACCGCGGGGAACTATGGCTACACCTTC

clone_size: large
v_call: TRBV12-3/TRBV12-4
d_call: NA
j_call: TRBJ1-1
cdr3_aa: CASSAIMNTEAFF
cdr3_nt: TGTGCCAGCAGTGCCATTATGAACACTGAAGCTTTCTTT

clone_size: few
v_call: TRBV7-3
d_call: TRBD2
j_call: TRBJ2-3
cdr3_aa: CASSLWSLAGGTDTQYF
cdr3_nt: TGTGCCAGCAGCTTATGGTCGCTAGCGGGGGGGACAGATACGCAGTATTTT

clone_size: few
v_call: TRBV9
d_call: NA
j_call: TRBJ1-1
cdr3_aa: CASSGGPNTEAFF
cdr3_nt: TGTGCCAGCAGCGGAGGACCAAACACTGAAGCTTTCTTT

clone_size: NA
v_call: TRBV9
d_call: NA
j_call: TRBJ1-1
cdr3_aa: CASSPQMGRTEAFF
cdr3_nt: TGTGCCAGCAGCCCGCAGATGGGGCGCACTGAAGCTTTCTTT

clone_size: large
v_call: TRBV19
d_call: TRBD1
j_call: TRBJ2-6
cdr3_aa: CASSITTPRTGIRSGANVLTF
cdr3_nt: TGTGCCAGTAGTATAACAACCCCGCGGACAGGGATACGCTCTGGGGCCAACGTCCTGACTTTC

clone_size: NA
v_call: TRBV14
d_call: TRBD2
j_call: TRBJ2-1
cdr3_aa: CASSPPGPSGGNEQFF
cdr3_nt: TGTGCCAGCAGCCCGCCTGGGCCTAGCGGTGGTAATGAGCAGTTCTTC

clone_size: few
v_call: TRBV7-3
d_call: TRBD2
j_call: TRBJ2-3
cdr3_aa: CASSLKFERGGTDTQYF
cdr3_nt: TGTGCCAGCAGCTTAAAGTTTGAGCGGGGAGGCACAGATACGCAGTATTTT

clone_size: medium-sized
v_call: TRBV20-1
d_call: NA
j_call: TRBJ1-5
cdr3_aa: CSARDMASGPQHF
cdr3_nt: TGCAGTGCTAGAGATATGGCTTCCGGACCCCAGCATTTT

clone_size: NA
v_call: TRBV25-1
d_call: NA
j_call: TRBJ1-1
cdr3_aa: CASSETSRTRTEAFF
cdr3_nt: TGTGCCAGCAGTGAAACGTCCAGGACAAGGACTGAAGCTTTCTTT

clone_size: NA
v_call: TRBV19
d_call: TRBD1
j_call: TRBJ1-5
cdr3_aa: CASSEDRDYSNQPQHF
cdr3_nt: TGTGCCAGTAGCGAGGACAGGGATTATAGCAATCAGCCCCAGCATTTT

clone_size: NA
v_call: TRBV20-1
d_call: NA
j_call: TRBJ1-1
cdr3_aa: CSAILRMVGGGNTEAFF
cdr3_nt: TGCAGTGCTATTTTGAGGATGGTGGGGGGCGGGAACACTGAAGCTTTCTTT

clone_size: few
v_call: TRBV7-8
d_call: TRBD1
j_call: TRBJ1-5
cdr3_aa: CASSLWTGSTNQPQHF
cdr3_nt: TGTGCCAGCAGCCTGTGGACAGGGTCGACTAATCAGCCCCAGCATTTT

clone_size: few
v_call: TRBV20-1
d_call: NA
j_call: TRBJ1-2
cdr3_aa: CSARDNRDYIRYGYTF
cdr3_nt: TGCAGTGCTAGAGATAACCGGGACTATATTCGCTATGGCTACACCTTC

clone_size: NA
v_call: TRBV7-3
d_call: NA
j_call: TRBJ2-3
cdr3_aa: CASSLRGGRADTQYF
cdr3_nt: TGTGCCAGCAGCTTAAGGGGGGGCCGGGCAGATACGCAGTATTTT

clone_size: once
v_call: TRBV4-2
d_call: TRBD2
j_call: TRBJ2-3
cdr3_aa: CASSLAGDTDTQYF
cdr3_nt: TGTGCCAGCAGCTTAGCGGGGGACACAGATACGCAGTATTTT

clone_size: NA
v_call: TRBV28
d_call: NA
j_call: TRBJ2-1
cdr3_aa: CASDTGTVNEQFF
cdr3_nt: TGTGCCAGCGATACCGGGACTGTCAATGAGCAGTTCTTC

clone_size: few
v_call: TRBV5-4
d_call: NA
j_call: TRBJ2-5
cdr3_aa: CASSLEGGTQYF
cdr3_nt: TGTGCCAGCAGCTTGGAGGGGGGGACCCAGTACTTC

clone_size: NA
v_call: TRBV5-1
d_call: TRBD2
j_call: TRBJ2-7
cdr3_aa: CASQTSGGTYEQYF
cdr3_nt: TGCGCCAGTCAGACTAGCGGGGGGACCTACGAGCAGTACTTC

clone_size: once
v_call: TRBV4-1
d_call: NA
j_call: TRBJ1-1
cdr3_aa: CASSPGERPGAEAFF
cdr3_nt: TGCGCCAGCAGCCCAGGGGAGCGTCCTGGGGCTGAAGCTTTCTTT

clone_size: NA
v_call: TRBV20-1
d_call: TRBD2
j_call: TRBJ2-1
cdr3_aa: CSANPTSGGNEQFF
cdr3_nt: TGCAGTGCTAACCCGACTAGCGGGGGGAATGAGCAGTTCTTC

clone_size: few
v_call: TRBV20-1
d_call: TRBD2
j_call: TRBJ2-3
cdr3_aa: CSAALAGVGDTQYF
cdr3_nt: TGCAGTGCCGCGCTAGCGGGGGTCGGAGATACGCAGTATTTT